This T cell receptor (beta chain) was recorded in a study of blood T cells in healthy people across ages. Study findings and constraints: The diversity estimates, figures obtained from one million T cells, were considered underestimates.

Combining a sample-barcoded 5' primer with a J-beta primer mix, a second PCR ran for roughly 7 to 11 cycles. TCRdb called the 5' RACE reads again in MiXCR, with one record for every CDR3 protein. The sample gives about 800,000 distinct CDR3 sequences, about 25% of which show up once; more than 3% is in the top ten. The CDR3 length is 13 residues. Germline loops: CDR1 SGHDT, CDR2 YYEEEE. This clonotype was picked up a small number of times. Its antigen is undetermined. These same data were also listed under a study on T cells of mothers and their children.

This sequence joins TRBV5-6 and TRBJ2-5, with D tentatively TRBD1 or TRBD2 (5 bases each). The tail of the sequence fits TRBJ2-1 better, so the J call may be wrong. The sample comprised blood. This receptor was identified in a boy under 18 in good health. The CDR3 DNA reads TGTGCCAGCAGCTTTAGAGGGGACCATGAGCAGTTCTTC. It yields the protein CASSFRGDHEQFF.